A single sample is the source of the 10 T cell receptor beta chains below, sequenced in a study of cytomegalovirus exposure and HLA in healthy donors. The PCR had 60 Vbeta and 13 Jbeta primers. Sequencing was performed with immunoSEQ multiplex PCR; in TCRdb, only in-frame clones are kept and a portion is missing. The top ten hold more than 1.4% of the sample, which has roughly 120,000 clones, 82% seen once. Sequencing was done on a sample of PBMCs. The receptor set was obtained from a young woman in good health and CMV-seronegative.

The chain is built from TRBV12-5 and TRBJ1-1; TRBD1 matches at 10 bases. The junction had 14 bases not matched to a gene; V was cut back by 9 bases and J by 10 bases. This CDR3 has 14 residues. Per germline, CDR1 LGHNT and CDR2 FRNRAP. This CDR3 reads CASDGTGVRAGAFF. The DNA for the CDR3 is TGTGCTAGCGACGGGACAGGGGTTAGGGCAGGAGCTTTCTTT. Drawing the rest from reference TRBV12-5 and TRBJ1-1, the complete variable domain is DARVTQTPRHKVTEMGQEVTMRCQPILGHNTVFWYRQTMMQGLELLAYFRNRAPLDDSGMPKDRFSAEMPDATLATLKIQPSEPRDSAVYFCASDGTGVRAGAFFGQGTRLTVV.

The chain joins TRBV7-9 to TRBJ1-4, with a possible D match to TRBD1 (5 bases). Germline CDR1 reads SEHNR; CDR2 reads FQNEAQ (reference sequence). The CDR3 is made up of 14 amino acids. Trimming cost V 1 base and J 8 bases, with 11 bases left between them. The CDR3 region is CASSLGQGEEKLFF. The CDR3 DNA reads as TGTGCCAGCAGCTTAGGGCAGGGTGAGGAAAAACTGTTTTTT.

Written as DNA, the CDR3 is TGCGCCAGCAGCCCAGGGACAGGGTGGGAAACTGAAGCTTTCTTT. It yields the protein CASSPGTGWETEAFF. This chain uses TRBV5-1 with TRBJ1-1; the match to TRBD1 covers 9 bases. Germline V gene data show CDR1 as SGHRS and CDR2 as YFSETQ. The CDR3 has 15 amino acids. J lost 5 bases, V lost 4 bases, and 9 bases had no gene match.

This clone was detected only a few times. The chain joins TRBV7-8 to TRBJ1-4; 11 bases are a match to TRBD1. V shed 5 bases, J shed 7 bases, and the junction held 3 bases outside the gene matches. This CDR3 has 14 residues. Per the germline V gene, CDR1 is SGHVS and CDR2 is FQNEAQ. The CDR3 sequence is CASSLDRGLEKLFF. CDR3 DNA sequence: TGTGCCAGCAGCCTGGACAGGGGGCTTGAAAAACTGTTTTTT. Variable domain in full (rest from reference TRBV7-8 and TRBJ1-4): GAGVSQSPRYKVAKRGQDVALRCDPISGHVSLFWYQQALGQGPEFLTYFQNEAQLDKSGLPSDRFFAERPEGSVSTLKIQRTQQEDSAVYLCASSLDRGLEKLFFGSGTQLSVL.

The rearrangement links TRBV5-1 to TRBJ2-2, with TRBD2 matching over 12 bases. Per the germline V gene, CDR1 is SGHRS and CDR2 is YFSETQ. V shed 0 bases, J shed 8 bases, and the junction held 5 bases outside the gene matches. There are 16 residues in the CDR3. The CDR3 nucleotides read TGCGCCAGCAGCTTGGGGACTAGCGGGATCAATGGGGAGCTGTTTTTT. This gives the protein CASSLGTSGINGELFF.

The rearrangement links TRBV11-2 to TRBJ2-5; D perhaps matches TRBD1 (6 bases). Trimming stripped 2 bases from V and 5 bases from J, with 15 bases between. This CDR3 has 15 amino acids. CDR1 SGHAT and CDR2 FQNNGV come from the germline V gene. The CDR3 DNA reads TGTGCCAGCAGCTTATCACAGGGCCGTCGGGAGACCCAGTACTTC. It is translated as CASSLSQGRRETQYF.

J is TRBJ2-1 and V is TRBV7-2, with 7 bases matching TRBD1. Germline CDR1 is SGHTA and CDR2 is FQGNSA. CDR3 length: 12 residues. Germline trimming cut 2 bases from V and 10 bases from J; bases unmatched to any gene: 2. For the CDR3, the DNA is TGTGCCAGCAGCTTAATAGGGGGCGAGCAGTTCTTC. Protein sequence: CASSLIGGEQFF.

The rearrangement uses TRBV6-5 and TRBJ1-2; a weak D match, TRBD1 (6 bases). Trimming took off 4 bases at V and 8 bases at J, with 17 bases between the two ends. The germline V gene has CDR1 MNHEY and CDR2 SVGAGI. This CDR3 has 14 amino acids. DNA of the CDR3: TGTGCCAGCAGTTCGGCAGGGGTTTGGGAGGGCTACACCTTC. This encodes CASSSAGVWEGYTF.

CDR3 residues: CASSPVREVSYTF. CDR3 DNA: TGTGCCAGCTCCCCCGTCAGGGAAGTCAGCTACACCTTC. V is TRBV18 and J is TRBJ1-2; maybe TRBD1 (5 bases). The germline CDR1 and CDR2 sequences are KGHSH and LQKENI. Trimming removed 6 bases from V and 9 bases from J, with 17 bases in between. The CDR3 loop spans 13 amino acids.

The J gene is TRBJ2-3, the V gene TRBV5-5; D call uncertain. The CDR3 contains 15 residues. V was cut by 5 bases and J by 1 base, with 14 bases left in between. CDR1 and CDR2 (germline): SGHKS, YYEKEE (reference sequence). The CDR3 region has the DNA TGTGCCAGCAGAGTTCGGTTGTTAGGCACAGATACGCAGTATTTT. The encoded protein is CASRVRLLGTDTQYF.